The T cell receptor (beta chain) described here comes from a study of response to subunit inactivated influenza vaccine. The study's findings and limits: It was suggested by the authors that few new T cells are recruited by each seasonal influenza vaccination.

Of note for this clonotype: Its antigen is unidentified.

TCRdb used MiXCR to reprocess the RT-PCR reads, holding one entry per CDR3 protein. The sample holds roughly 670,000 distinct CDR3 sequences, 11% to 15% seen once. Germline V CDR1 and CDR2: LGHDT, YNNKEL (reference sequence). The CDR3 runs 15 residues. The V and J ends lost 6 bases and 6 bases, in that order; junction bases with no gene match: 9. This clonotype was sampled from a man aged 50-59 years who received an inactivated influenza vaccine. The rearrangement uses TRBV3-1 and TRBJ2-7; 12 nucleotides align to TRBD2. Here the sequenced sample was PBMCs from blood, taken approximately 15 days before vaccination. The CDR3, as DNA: TGTGCCAGCAGGCTGACTAGCGGGAGTTCGGGCGAGCAGTACTTC. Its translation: CASRLTSGSSGEQYF.